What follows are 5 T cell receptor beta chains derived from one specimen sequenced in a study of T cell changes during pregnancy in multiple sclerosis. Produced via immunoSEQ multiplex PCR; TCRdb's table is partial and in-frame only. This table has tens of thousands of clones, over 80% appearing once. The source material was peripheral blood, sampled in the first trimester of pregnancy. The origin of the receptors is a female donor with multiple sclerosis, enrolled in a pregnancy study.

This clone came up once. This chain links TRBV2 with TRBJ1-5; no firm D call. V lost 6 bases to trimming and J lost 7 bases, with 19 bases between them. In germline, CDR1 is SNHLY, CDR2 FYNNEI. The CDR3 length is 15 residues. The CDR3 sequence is CASRPASGAAQPQHF. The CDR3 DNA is TGTGCCAGCAGGCCGGCCTCAGGCGCTGCACAGCCCCAGCATTTT.

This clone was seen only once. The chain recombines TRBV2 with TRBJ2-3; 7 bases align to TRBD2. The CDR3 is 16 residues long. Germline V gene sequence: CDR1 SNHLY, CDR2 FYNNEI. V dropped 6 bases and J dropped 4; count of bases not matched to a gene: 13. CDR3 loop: CASSQTWRERADTQYF. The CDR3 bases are TGTGCCAGCAGCCAGACTTGGCGGGAGCGAGCAGATACGCAGTATTTT.

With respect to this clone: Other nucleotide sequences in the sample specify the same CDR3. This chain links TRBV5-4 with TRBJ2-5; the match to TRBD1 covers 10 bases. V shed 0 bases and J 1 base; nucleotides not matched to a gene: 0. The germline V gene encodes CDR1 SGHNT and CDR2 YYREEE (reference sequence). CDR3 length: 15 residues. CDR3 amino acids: CASSLGDRGQETQYF. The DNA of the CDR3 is TGTGCCAGCAGCTTGGGGGACAGGGGCCAAGAGACCCAGTACTTC.

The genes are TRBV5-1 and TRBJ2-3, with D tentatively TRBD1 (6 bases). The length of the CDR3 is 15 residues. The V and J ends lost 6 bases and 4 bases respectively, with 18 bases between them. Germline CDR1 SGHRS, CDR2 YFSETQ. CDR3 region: CASKVSGAWADTQYF. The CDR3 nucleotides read TGCGCCAGCAAAGTGTCAGGGGCGTGGGCAGATACGCAGTATTTT.

CDR3 region: CASREREGLGTQYF. The CDR3, as DNA: TGTGCCAGTAGAGAGCGGGAGGGCCTGGGGACGCAGTATTTT. The chain employs TRBV19 and TRBJ2-3; 10 bases are a match to TRBD2. Germline V gives CDR1 LNHDA, CDR2 SQIVND (reference sequence). V gave up 6 bases and J gave up 9 bases; unmatched junction bases: 9. This CDR3 region has 14 residues.